The clone carrying this TCR beta chain was seen more than once but under ten times. The target antigen is unknown. Researchers made TCR beta libraries by using iRepertoire HTBI primers and running Arm-PCR on CDR3 regions. TCRdb used MiXCR to reprocess the multiplex PCR reads, holding one entry per CDR3 protein. The sample has 400,000 to 500,000 distinct CDR3 sequences; about 22% are singletons. This specimen comes from a study of regulatory T cells in long-lasting Graves disease. Study as a whole: Graves' disease counted as persistent after over 5 years of antithyroid drugs with positive TSH receptor antibodies.

Time point meaning: persistent/refractory GD, antithyroid drugs over 5 years with positive TRAb. The TCR library was prepared using RNA isolated from PBMCs. Guidelines of the American Thyroid Association were used to diagnose Graves' disease. As a group, patients came from one endocrinology department in Xi'an, China. Study-wide results and limits: The study found TRBV28, TRBJ1-2 and TRBJ2-5 favored in persistent disease.

The CDR3 is 15 amino acids. Trimming stripped 0 bases from V and 10 bases from J, with 14 bases between. From germline, CDR1 is SGHRS and CDR2 YFSETQ. The source of this sequence is a female donor with Graves disease. The chain carries TRBV5-1 and TRBJ1-6; D remains ambiguous. The starting material was peripheral blood mononuclear cells (PBMCs), obtained when the disease was refractory, from a patient treated with antithyroid drugs. DNA for the CDR3: TGCGCCAGCAGCTTGGCCGTTGCTGATCGGTCACCCCTCCACTTT. Encoded protein: CASSLAVADRSPLHF.